The count of the clone carrying this T cell receptor beta chain is one. CD8 cells classed as naive were CD45RO-negative and positively selected for CCR7, excluding terminally differentiated effector memory CD45RA+ cells. Between the trimmed V and J ends, which lost 3 bases and 4 bases, there was a span of 16 bases. The CDR3 sequence is 15 residues long. Germline assignment: CDR1 MDHEN and CDR2 SYDVKM. TCRdb keeps only in-frame clones here, not all; method: immunoSEQ multiplex PCR. The repertoire has about 2.1 million clones, roughly 95% of them found once; the top ten carry over 1.5%. This sample is part of a study of shared clonotypes between healthy human individuals.

Sequencing used naive CD8+ T cells from PBMCs. The chain is built from TRBV28 and TRBJ2-7; D remains ambiguous. The sequence was obtained from a man aged 18 to 35 in good health. Some clones in this sample may be carry-over from other donors' samples. The CDR3 is CASSLPSEIEYEQYF. The CDR3 DNA is TGTGCCAGCAGTTTGCCCTCCGAGATTGAATACGAGCAGTACTTC.